These 18 T cell receptor beta chains came from one sample sequenced in a study of blood T cell repertoires in COVID-19. Method: immunoSEQ multiplex PCR; TCRdb's copy keeps in-frame clones and lacks some. In the table there are 200,000 to 250,000 clones, roughly four fifths of which are singletons. The sample taken for sequencing was peripheral blood. The receptors originated from a woman between 65 and 79 years old with COVID-19, enrolled during active disease.

This clone was seen a few times. The V call is TRBV29-1, the J call TRBJ2-2, with 10 bases fitting TRBD2. In germline, CDR1 is SQVTM, CDR2 ANQGSEA. CDR3 length equals 14 residues. V shed 5 bases, J shed 2 bases, and the junction held 2 bases outside the gene matches. The CDR3: CSVRTSGNTGELFF. The CDR3 DNA sequence: TGCAGCGTTAGGACTAGCGGCAACACCGGGGAGCTGTTTTTT.

The chain's CDR3 is CASSEVLAGADTQYF. CDR3 nucleotides: TGCGCCAGCAGCGAAGTACTAGCGGGGGCAGATACGCAGTATTTT. The gene calls are TRBV4-3 and TRBJ2-3; 11 bases are shared with TRBD2. In germline, CDR1 is LGHNA, CDR2 YSLEER. The CDR3 loop spans 15 amino acids. V shed 5 bases and J 4 bases; nucleotides not matched to a gene: 5.

The rearrangement links TRBV5-5 to TRBJ1-4; D may be TRBD1 (6 bases). Per germline, CDR1 SGHKS and CDR2 YYEKEE (reference sequence). V dropped 3 bases and J dropped 7 bases, with 22 bases sitting between them. This CDR3 is built from 17 residues. The CDR3 sequence: CASSSRTDYSTGEKLFF. In nucleotides, the CDR3 is TGTGCCAGCAGCTCCCGGACAGACTACTCGACAGGTGAAAAACTGTTTTTT.

This chain connects TRBV2 to TRBJ2-2; TRBD2 matches at 8 bases. Per germline, CDR1 SNHLY and CDR2 FYNNEI. J gave up 0 bases and V 7 bases, and 7 bases lay outside the gene matches. The CDR3 is made up of 16 amino acids. The CDR3: CASIMAGGPNTGELFF. The CDR3, as DNA: TGTGCCAGCATCATGGCGGGAGGCCCGAACACCGGGGAGCTGTTTTTT.

The gene calls are TRBV19 and TRBJ1-3; unclear D gene. Between the trimmed V and J ends, which lost 4 bases and 0 bases, there was a span of 7 bases. The length of the CDR3 is 14 residues. Germline V gives CDR1 LNHDA, CDR2 SQIVND (reference sequence). For the CDR3, the DNA is TGTGCCAGTAGTACCCTGAGCTCTGGAAACACCATATATTTT. Its translation: CASSTLSSGNTIYF.

This chain connects TRBV5-1 to TRBJ1-6; 11 nucleotides align to TRBD1. Losses at the gene ends were 3 bases for V and 9 bases for J; bases not matched to a gene: 2. Germline V CDR1 and CDR2: SGHRS, YFSETQ. This CDR3 is 14 amino acids long. The CDR3 bases are TGCGCCAGCAGCTGGGACAGGGGGTCTTCACCCCTCCACTTT. It yields the protein CASSWDRGSSPLHF.

This clone was picked up a small number of times. The chain couples TRBV30 to TRBJ2-7; 7 bases are a match to TRBD1. V lost 1 base and J lost 3; bases outside the gene matches: 12. CDR1 GTSNPN and CDR2 SVGIG come from the germline V gene (reference sequence). There are 16 residues in the CDR3. For the CDR3, the DNA is TGTGCCTGGAGTGCGCTTTCGATGACAGGGAACTACGAGCAGTACTTC. The encoded protein is CAWSALSMTGNYEQYF. Based on the CDR3 plus reference TRBV30 and TRBJ2-7, the full variable domain is SQTIHQWPATLVQPVGSPLSLECTVEGTSNPNLYWYRQAAGRGLQLLFYSVGIGQISSEVPQNLSASRPQDRQFILSSKKLLLSDSGFYLCAWSALSMTGNYEQYFGPGTRLTVT.

The chain has TRBV6-5 and TRBJ1-1, with 8 bases matching TRBD1. The CDR3 totals 13 residues. With V trimmed by 6 bases and J by 4 bases, 4 bases remained unmatched. Germline CDR1 and CDR2: MNHEY and SVGAGI. The CDR3 loop reads CASSIDRGTEAFF. DNA for the CDR3: TGTGCCAGCAGCATCGACAGGGGCACTGAAGCTTTCTTT.

The J gene is TRBJ2-4, the V gene TRBV3-1 (or the pseudogene TRBV3-2); 7 bases map to TRBD1. This CDR3 spans 16 amino acids. Unmatched junction bases numbered 12, after V lost 1 base and J lost 9 bases. Germline V gene data show CDR1 as LGHDT and CDR2 as YNNKEL (reference sequence). CDR3 in DNA: TGTGCCAGCAGCCAAGGGGTGGTACAGGGGTGTATCATTCAGTACTTC. This encodes CASSQGVVQGCIIQYF.

This clone was seen once. J is TRBJ1-4 and V is TRBV11-2; 9 positions agree with TRBD1. V lost 4 bases to trimming and J lost 7 bases; unmatched junction nucleotides: 7. CDR1 and CDR2 from the germline V gene are SGHAT and FQNNGV. The CDR3 sequence is 15 residues long. The DNA for the CDR3 is TGTGCCAGCAGCTCATATGGGACAGGGACTGAAAAACTGTTTTTT. Translation: CASSSYGTGTEKLFF.

This chain connects TRBV7-9 to TRBJ2-1; D might be TRBD1 (5 bases). This CDR3 spans 14 amino acids. The V and J ends lost 3 bases and 3 bases respectively, with 9 bases between them. The germline gives CDR1 SEHNR, CDR2 FQNEAQ (reference sequence). CDR3 region: CASSFDRNYNEQFF. The CDR3 coding sequence is TGTGCCAGCAGCTTTGACAGAAACTACAATGAGCAGTTCTTC.

The gene calls are TRBV6-5 and TRBJ2-7; tentative D call: TRBD1 (6 bases). There are 15 residues in the CDR3. Trimming pared 6 bases from V and 0 bases from J, leaving 15 bases between. Germline values: CDR1 MNHEY, CDR2 SVGAGI. The CDR3 nucleotides are TGTGCCAGCAGCGCTGACAGGACGAGCTCCTACGAGCAGTACTTC. This encodes CASSADRTSSYEQYF.

The chain is built from TRBV2 and TRBJ2-7; 7 bases are shared with TRBD2. The ends lost 11 bases at V and 1 base at J; junction bases unmatched: 8. The germline V gene has CDR1 SNHLY and CDR2 FYNNEI. The CDR3 extends over 13 amino acids. CDR3 sequence (DNA): TGTGCCGCGGGGGACTTCTCTTCCTACGAGCAGTACTTC. Its protein product is CAAGDFSSYEQYF. The full variable domain, with the rest looked up from reference TRBV2 and TRBJ2-7, is EPEVTQTPSHQVTQMGQEVILRCVPISNHLYFYWYRQILGQKVEFLVSFYNNEISEKSEIFDDQFSVERPDGSNFTLKIRSTKLEDSAMYFCAAGDFSSYEQYFGPGTRLTVT.

The chain joins TRBV7-2 to TRBJ1-1; 8 nucleotides line up with TRBD1. Trimming cost V 5 bases and J 2 bases; bases outside gene matches: 4. This CDR3 has 14 amino acids. The germline gives CDR1 SGHTA, CDR2 FQGNSA. The CDR3 DNA is TGTGCCAGCAGCCCGACAGGGGCCAACACTGAAGCTTTCTTT. Translation gives CASSPTGANTEAFF.

The chain uses TRBV6-2 or TRBV6-3 and TRBJ2-1; 10 nucleotides agree with TRBD2. The CDR3 runs to 16 residues. CDR1 is MNHEY, CDR2 SVGEGT, per germline. V lost 5 bases to trimming and J lost 5 bases; unmatched junction nucleotides: 9. The CDR3 spells CASSRRASGSNNEQFF. DNA of the CDR3: TGTGCCAGCAGTCGGCGGGCTAGCGGGAGTAACAATGAGCAGTTCTTC.

The V gene is TRBV30, the J gene TRBJ1-6; D may be TRBD1 (6 bases). In germline, CDR1 is GTSNPN, CDR2 SVGIG (reference sequence). CDR3 length: 14 amino acids. V lost 0 bases and J 12 bases, leaving 15 bases between the germline ends. For the CDR3, the DNA is TGTGCCTGGAGTGTGCGAACAGGGAACCGACCCCTCCACTTT. This encodes CAWSVRTGNRPLHF.

This chain links TRBV3-1 (or the pseudogene TRBV3-2) with TRBJ2-7; 10 bases are a match to TRBD1. From germline, CDR1 is LGHDT and CDR2 YNNKEL (reference sequence). This CDR3 is built from 17 residues. J gave up 0 bases and V 0 bases, and 5 bases lay outside the gene matches. The CDR3 nucleotides are TGTGCCAGCAGCCAAGATCTCAGACAGGGGGCCTCCTACGAGCAGTACTTC. Residues: CASSQDLRQGASYEQYF.

V usage is TRBV9 and J usage is TRBJ1-3, with a tentative D call TRBD1 (6 bases). V was shortened by 0 bases and J by 4 bases, with 8 bases between the two germline ends. The CDR3 consists of 14 residues. The germline V gene has CDR1 SGDLS and CDR2 YYNGEE. The CDR3 DNA follows: TGTGCCAGCAGCGTAGGGGGGCTCGGAAACACCATATATTTT. Translating it yields CASSVGGLGNTIYF.